The 21 T cell receptor beta chains presented below share a single source sample, sequenced in a study of control samples from healthy donors and cancer patients. Here immunoSEQ multiplex PCR was the method, and the copy in TCRdb shows in-frame clones only, minus some. The sample table includes roughly 200,000 clones. Specimen: blood. The receptors were sampled from a woman younger than 45 in good health.

The chain uses TRBV7-9 and TRBJ2-5; D unresolved. CDR3 size: 13 residues. CDR1 and CDR2 from the germline V gene are SEHNR and FQNEAQ (reference sequence). Trimming pared 4 bases from V and 1 base from J, leaving 7 bases between. CDR3 region: CASSSTRQETQYF. CDR3 coding DNA: TGTGCCAGCAGCTCGACGCGCCAAGAGACCCAGTACTTC.

This sequence joins TRBV24-1 and TRBJ2-3; D call uncertain. The CDR3 has 14 amino acids. Germline CDR1 and CDR2: KGHDR and SFDVKD. V was shortened by 3 bases and J by 3 bases, with 9 bases between the two germline ends. Here the CDR3 DNA reads TGTGCCACCAGTGATCTGGCCAGTACAGATACGCAGTATTTT. Translated: CATSDLASTDTQYF.

The chain uses TRBV11-2 and TRBJ2-3, with 9 bases matching TRBD2. This CDR3 spans 13 amino acids. After removal of 6 bases from V and 4 bases from J, the junction contained 2 bases not matched to a gene. Germline CDR1 reads SGHAT; CDR2 reads FQNNGV. The CDR3 DNA reads as TGTGCCAGCAGGGGCGGGGGGGCAGATACGCAGTATTTT. Its translation is CASRGGGADTQYF.

This sequence joins TRBV29-1 and TRBJ1-5; D possibly corresponds to TRBD1 (5 bases). Trimming stripped 4 bases from V and 7 bases from J, with 11 bases between. CDR3 size: 12 residues. The germline V gene has CDR1 SQVTM and CDR2 ANQGSEA. The CDR3 protein is CSVGSRGQPQHF. CDR3 DNA sequence: TGCAGCGTTGGTAGTAGGGGACAGCCCCAGCATTTT.

The chain joins TRBV6-2 or TRBV6-3 to TRBJ2-7, with D possibly being TRBD2 (6 bases). Per germline, CDR1 MNHEY and CDR2 SVGEGT. V was clipped by 6 bases and J by 4 bases, with 16 bases between them. CDR3 length equals 14 residues. CDR3 amino acids: CASSLTGRGYEQYF. For the CDR3, the DNA is TGTGCCAGCAGCCTTACCGGGAGAGGATACGAGCAGTACTTC.

As for this clone: Additional DNA sequences in this sample encode the identical CDR3. The chain links TRBV27 to TRBJ2-7, with 9 bases matching TRBD1. The CDR3 contains 13 residues. The V and J ends lost 3 bases and 7 bases, in that order; junction bases with no gene match: 4. Germline CDR1 MNHEY, CDR2 SMNVEV (reference sequence). Here the CDR3 DNA reads TGTGCCAGCAGTTTGGGACAGGGTGGAGAGCAGTACTTC. Translation: CASSLGQGGEQYF.

V is TRBV28 and J is TRBJ1-5, with D unresolved. The CDR3 contains 14 residues. Germline-derived CDR1 and CDR2 are MDHEN and SYDVKM. V was clipped by 1 base and J by 0 bases, with 4 bases between them. Here the CDR3 reads CASSLYSSNQPQHF. The DNA for the CDR3 is TGTGCCAGCAGTTTATATAGTAGCAATCAGCCCCAGCATTTT.

The rearrangement uses TRBV3-1 (or the pseudogene TRBV3-2) and TRBJ2-1; D uncertain. Germline lookup yields CDR1 LGHDT and CDR2 YNNKEL (reference sequence). Trimming shortened V by 6 bases and J by 3 bases, and 9 bases separated the two germline ends. This CDR3 has 13 amino acids. CDR3 coding DNA: TGTGCCAGCAGGGCGCGATACTACAATGAGCAGTTCTTC. This sequence encodes CASRARYYNEQFF.

The gene calls are TRBV13 and TRBJ1-3; D may be TRBD1 (5 bases). V was clipped by 8 bases and J by 2 bases, with 19 bases between them. The CDR3 runs to 16 residues. Germline V gene data show CDR1 as PRHDT and CDR2 as FYEKMQ (reference sequence). The CDR3 DNA reads as TGTGCCAGCGTAAAATTAATCGCAGGGACTGGAAACACCATATATTTT. As protein: CASVKLIAGTGNTIYF.

This chain links TRBV30 with TRBJ1-2; weak D call: TRBD1 (5 bases). This CDR3 has 13 amino acids. V lost 3 bases to trimming and J lost 4 bases, with 12 bases between them. Germline V gene lookup returns CDR1 GTSNPN and CDR2 SVGIG (reference sequence). The CDR3 nucleotides are TGTGCCTGGAGCCACAGGAGTTTCTATGGCTACACCTTC. Protein product: CAWSHRSFYGYTF.

V usage is TRBV3-1 (or the pseudogene TRBV3-2) and J usage is TRBJ1-5; D not resolved. Trimming took 3 bases from V and 0 from J, leaving 6 bases between them. CDR1 and CDR2 (germline): LGHDT, YNNKEL (reference sequence). There are 14 residues in the CDR3. DNA for the CDR3: TGTGCCAGCAGCCAGGAGTATAGCAATCAGCCCCAGCATTTT. It codes for CASSQEYSNQPQHF.

The chain has TRBV2 and TRBJ2-7, with D uncertain. Germline CDR1 is SNHLY and CDR2 is FYNNEI. The germline V and J ends were trimmed by 3 bases and 2 bases, with 8 bases remaining between them. The CDR3 extends over 13 amino acids. DNA of the CDR3: TGTGCCAGCAGTGAGTGGCAGACCTACGAGCAGTACTTC. This codes for CASSEWQTYEQYF.

The chain employs TRBV6-5 and TRBJ1-1; TRBD1 might be the D (6 bases). V was cut by 4 bases and J by 1 base, with 13 bases left in between. This CDR3 spans 15 amino acids. Germline lookup yields CDR1 MNHEY and CDR2 SVGAGI. The CDR3: CASSSTGRGNTEAFF. The CDR3 nucleotides are TGTGCCAGCAGTTCGACAGGAAGGGGGAACACTGAAGCTTTCTTT.

This chain joins TRBV6-6 and TRBJ2-3, with D perhaps TRBD1 or TRBD2 (6 bases each). This CDR3 comprises 14 residues. The V gene lost 2 bases and the J gene lost 4 bases, with 10 bases spanning the gap. CDR1 is MNHNY, CDR2 SVGAGI, per germline (reference sequence). CDR3 protein: CASSYGGPSDTQYF. The CDR3, as DNA: TGTGCCAGCAGTTACGGGGGGCCCTCAGATACGCAGTATTTT.

The CDR3 DNA sequence: TGTGCCAGCAGTGGCGACGAGCAGTACTTC. Translation: CASSGDEQYF. The rearrangement links TRBV25-1 to TRBJ2-7; D is unclear. This CDR3 is built from 10 residues. CDR1 and CDR2 from the germline V gene are MGHDK and SYGVNS. The ends were cut back, 4 bases at V and 5 bases at J, with 3 bases in the middle.

The rearrangement uses TRBV4-2 and TRBJ2-7; TRBD1 matches 8 bases. The CDR3 runs to 16 residues. Trimming cost V 4 bases and J 0 bases; bases outside gene matches: 8. Germline V lookup: CDR1 LGHNA, CDR2 YNFKEQ. Here the CDR3 reads CASSPDRALSSYEQYF. The CDR3 coding sequence is TGTGCCAGCAGCCCGGACAGGGCCCTCAGCTCCTACGAGCAGTACTTC.

The rearrangement links TRBV10-3 to TRBJ2-7; 7 bases agree with TRBD1. Trimming cost V 4 bases and J 3 bases; bases outside gene matches: 9. Looked up from germline, CDR1 is ENHRY and CDR2 is SYGVKD. There are 15 residues in the CDR3. The CDR3 region is CAISGTTGSHYEQYF. The CDR3 DNA follows: TGTGCCATCAGTGGTACGACAGGGTCCCACTACGAGCAGTACTTC.

The V gene is TRBV19, the J gene TRBJ2-1; tentatively, D is TRBD1 (6 bases). This CDR3 spans 15 amino acids. Germline loops: CDR1 LNHDA, CDR2 SQIVND (reference sequence). With 5 bases removed from V and 3 bases from J, the gap between germline ends came to 14 bases. The CDR3 DNA is TGTGCCAGTAGTTTATGGACAGCCAACTACAATGAGCAGTTCTTC. This gives the protein CASSLWTANYNEQFF.

The V and J genes are TRBV11-2 and TRBJ1-2; possible D gene TRBD1, 5 bases. The CDR3 covers 13 residues. Germline values: CDR1 SGHAT, CDR2 FQNNGV. The V and J ends lost 6 bases and 8 bases respectively, with 16 bases between them. Here the CDR3 DNA reads TGTGCCAGCAGGGGACTGCGGGGTGAGGGCTACACCTTC. Its translation: CASRGLRGEGYTF.

The chain uses TRBV7-2 and TRBJ2-1, with TRBD2 matching 11 bases. CDR3 size: 15 residues. V shed 3 bases, J shed 7 bases, and the junction held 5 bases outside the gene matches. Germline V gene sequence: CDR1 SGHTA, CDR2 FQGNSA. The CDR3 is CASSFSGGAVNEQFF. In DNA, the CDR3 is TGTGCCAGCAGCTTTAGCGGGGGGGCCGTGAATGAGCAGTTCTTC.

CDR3 nucleotides: TGTGCCTGGAGTGGGCAGGGGGACACTGAAGCTTTCTTT. Amino acid sequence: CAWSGQGDTEAFF. V gene TRBV30 combines with J gene TRBJ1-1, with 7 bases identical to TRBD1. This CDR3 is built from 13 residues. Germline CDR1 is GTSNPN and CDR2 is SVGIG (reference sequence). V was pared by 1 base and J by 3 bases, with 2 bases of the junction left unmatched.